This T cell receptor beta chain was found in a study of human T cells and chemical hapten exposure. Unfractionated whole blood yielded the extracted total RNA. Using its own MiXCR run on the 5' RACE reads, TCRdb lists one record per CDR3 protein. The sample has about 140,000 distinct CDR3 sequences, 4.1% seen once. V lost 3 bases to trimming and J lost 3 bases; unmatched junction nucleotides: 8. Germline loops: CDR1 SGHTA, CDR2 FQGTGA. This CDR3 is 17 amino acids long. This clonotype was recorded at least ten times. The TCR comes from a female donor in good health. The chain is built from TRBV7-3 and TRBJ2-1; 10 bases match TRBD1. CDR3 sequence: CASSLRQGAPFYNEQFF. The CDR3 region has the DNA TGTGCCAGCAGCTTGCGACAGGGGGCTCCATTCTACAATGAGCAGTTCTTC.